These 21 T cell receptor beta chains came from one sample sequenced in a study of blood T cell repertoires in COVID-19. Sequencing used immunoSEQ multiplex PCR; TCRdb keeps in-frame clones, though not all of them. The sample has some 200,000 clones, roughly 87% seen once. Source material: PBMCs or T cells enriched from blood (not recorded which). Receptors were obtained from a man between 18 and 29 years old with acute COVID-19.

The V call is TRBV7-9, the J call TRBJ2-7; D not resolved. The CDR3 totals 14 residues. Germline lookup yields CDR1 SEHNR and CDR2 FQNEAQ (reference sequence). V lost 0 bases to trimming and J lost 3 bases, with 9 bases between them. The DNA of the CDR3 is TGTGCCAGCAGCTTAGCGTCTGCCGGCTACGAGCAGTACTTC. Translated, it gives CASSLASAGYEQYF.

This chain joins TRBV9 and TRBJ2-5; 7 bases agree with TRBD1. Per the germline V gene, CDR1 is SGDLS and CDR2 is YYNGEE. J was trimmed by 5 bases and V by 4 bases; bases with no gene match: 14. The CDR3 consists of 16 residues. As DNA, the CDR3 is TGTGCCAGCAGCATCACCGGGACAGAGGTCATCGAGACCCAGTACTTC. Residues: CASSITGTEVIETQYF. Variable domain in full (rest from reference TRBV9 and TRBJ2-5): DSGVTQTPKHLITATGQRVTLRCSPRSGDLSVYWYQQSLDQGLQFLIQYYNGEERAKGNILERFSAQQFPDLHSELNLSSLELGDSALYFCASSITGTEVIETQYFGPGTRLLVL.

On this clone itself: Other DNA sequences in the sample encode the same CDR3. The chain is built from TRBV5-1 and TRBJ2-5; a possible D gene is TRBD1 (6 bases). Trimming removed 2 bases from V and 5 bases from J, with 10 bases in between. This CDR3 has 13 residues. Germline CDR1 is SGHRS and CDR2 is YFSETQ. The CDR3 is CASSLQGSETQYF. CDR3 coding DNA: TGCGCCAGCAGCTTACAGGGATCGGAGACCCAGTACTTC.

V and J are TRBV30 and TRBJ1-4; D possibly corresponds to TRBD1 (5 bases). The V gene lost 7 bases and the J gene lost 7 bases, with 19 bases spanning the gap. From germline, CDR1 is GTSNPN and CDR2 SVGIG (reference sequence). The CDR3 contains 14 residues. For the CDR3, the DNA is TGTGCCTACCAACAGCGGGGGAGCAGTGAAAAACTGTTTTTT. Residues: CAYQQRGSSEKLFF.

The CDR3 loop reads CASSWKEVDTGELFF. CDR3 sequence (DNA): TGTGCCAGCAGTTGGAAGGAGGTGGACACCGGGGAGCTGTTTTTT. This chain uses TRBV7-8 with TRBJ2-2, with TRBD2 as a possible D gene (5 bases). Trimming pared 6 bases from V and 3 bases from J, leaving 14 bases between. The CDR3 extends over 15 amino acids. In germline, CDR1 is SGHVS, CDR2 FQNEAQ.

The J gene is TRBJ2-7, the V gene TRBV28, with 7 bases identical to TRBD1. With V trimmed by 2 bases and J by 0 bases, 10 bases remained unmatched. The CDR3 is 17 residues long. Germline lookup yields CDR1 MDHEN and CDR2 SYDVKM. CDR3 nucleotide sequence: TGTGCCAGCAGTTTACGGCAGGGGGACATCCTCTCCTACGAGCAGTACTTC. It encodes CASSLRQGDILSYEQYF.

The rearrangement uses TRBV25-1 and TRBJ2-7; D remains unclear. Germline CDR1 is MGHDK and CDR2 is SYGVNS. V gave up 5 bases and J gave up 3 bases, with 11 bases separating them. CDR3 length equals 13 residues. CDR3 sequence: CASSHPPNYEQYF. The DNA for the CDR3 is TGTGCCAGCAGTCATCCCCCCAACTACGAGCAGTACTTC.

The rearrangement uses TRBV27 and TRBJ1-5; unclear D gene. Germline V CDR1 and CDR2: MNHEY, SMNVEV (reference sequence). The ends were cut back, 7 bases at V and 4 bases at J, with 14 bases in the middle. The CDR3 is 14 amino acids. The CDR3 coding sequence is TGTGCCAGCACCCCGTCGGGAGGAAATCAGCCCCAGCATTTT. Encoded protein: CASTPSGGNQPQHF.

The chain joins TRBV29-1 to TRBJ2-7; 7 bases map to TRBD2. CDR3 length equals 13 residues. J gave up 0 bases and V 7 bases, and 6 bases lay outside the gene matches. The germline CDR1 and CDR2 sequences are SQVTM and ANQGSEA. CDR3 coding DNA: TGCAGCGGGGCGGGAGTCAACTCCTACGAGCAGTACTTC. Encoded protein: CSGAGVNSYEQYF.

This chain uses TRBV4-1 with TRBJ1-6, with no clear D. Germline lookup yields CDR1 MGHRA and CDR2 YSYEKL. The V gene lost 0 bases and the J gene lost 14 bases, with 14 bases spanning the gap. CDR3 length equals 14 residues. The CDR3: CASSQDRSGQTLHF. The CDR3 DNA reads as TGCGCCAGCAGCCAAGATCGAAGTGGGCAGACCCTCCACTTT.

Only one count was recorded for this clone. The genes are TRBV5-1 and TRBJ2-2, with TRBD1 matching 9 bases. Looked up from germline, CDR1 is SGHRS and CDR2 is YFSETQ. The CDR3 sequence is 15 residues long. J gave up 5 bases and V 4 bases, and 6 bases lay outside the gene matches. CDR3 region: CASSRGQGRTGELFF. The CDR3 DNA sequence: TGCGCCAGCAGCCGCGGACAGGGGAGGACCGGGGAGCTGTTTTTT. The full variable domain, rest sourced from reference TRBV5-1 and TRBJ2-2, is KAGVTQTPRYLIKTRGQQVTLSCSPISGHRSVSWYQQTPGQGLQFLFEYFSETQRNKGNFPGRFSGRQFSNSRSEMNVSTLELGDSALYLCASSRGQGRTGELFFGEGSRLTVL.

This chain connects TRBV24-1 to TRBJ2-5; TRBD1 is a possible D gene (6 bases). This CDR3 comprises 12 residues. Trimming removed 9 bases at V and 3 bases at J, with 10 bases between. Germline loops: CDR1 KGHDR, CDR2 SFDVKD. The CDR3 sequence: CATGTSEETQYF. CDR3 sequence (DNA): TGTGCCACCGGGACATCCGAAGAGACCCAGTACTTC.

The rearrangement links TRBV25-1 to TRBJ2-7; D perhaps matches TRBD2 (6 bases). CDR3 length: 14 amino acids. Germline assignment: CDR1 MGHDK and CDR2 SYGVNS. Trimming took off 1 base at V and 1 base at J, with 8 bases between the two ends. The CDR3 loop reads CASSESGVSYEQYF. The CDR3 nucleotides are TGTGCCAGCAGTGAATCGGGGGTGTCCTACGAGCAGTACTTC.

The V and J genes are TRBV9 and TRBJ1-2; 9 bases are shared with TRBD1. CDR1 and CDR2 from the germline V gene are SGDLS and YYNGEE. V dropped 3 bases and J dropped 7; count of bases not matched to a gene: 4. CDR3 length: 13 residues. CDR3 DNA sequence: TGTGCCAGCAGCGCAGGACAGGGGACTGGCTACACCTTC. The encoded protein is CASSAGQGTGYTF. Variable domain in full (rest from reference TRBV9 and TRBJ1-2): DSGVTQTPKHLITATGQRVTLRCSPRSGDLSVYWYQQSLDQGLQFLIQYYNGEERAKGNILERFSAQQFPDLHSELNLSSLELGDSALYFCASSAGQGTGYTFGSGTRLTVV.

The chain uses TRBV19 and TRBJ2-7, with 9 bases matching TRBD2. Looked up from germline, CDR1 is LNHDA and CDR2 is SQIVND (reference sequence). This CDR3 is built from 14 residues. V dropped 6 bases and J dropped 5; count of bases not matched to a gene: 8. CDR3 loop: CASSHLGGGDEQYF. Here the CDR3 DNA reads TGTGCCAGTAGCCACCTAGGCGGGGGGGACGAGCAGTACTTC.

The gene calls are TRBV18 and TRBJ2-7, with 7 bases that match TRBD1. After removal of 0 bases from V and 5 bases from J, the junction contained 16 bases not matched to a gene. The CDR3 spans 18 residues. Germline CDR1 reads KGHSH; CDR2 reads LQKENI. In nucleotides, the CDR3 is TGTGCCAGCTCACCACCGGGACAGAAGGTTTGGGGATCCGACGAGCAGTACTTC. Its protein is CASSPPGQKVWGSDEQYF.

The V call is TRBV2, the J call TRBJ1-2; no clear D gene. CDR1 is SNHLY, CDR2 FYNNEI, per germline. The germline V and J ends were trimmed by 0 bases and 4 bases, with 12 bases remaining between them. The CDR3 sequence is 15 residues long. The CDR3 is CASSEASGIPYGYTF. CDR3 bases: TGTGCCAGCAGTGAAGCCTCCGGGATCCCCTATGGCTACACCTTC.

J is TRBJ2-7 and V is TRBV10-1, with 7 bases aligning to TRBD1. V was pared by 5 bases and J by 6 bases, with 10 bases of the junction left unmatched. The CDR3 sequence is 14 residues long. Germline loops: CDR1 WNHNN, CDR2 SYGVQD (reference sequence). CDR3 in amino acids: CASSSSDRVLEQYF. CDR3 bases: TGCGCCAGCAGTTCCTCTGACAGGGTCCTCGAGCAGTACTTC.

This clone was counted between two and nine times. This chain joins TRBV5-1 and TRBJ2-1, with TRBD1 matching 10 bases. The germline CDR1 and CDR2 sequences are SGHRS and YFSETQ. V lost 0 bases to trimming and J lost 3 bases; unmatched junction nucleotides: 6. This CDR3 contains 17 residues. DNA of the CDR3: TGCGCCAGCAGCTTGGGGGGCGGGGACAGGGGCTACAATGAGCAGTTCTTC. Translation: CASSLGGGDRGYNEQFF.

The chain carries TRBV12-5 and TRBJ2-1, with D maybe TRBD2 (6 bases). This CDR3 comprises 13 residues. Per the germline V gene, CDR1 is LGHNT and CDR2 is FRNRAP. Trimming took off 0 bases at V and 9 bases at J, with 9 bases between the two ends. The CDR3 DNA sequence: TGTGCTAGTGGTTTGGTACTCGGGAGTGAGCAGTTCTTC. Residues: CASGLVLGSEQFF.

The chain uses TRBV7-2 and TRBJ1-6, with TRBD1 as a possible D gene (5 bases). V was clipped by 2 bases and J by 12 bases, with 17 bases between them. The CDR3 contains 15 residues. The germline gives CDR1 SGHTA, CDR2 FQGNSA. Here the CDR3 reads CASSLLGLPGLPLHF. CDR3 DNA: TGTGCCAGCAGCTTATTGGGACTTCCGGGGTTACCCCTCCACTTT.